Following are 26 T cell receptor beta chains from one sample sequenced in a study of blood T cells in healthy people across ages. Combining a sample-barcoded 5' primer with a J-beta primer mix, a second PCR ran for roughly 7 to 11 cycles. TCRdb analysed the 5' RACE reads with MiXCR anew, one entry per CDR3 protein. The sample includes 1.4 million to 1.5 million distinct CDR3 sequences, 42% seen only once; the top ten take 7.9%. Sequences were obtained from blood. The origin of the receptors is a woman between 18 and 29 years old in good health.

This CDR3 reads CASSQETIDEQFF. In DNA form, the CDR3 reads TGTGCCAGCAGCCAGGAGACCATCGATGAGCAGTTCTTC. The chain uses TRBV3-1 and TRBJ2-1; D is unclear. Germline loops: CDR1 LGHDT, CDR2 YNNKEL (reference sequence). Trimming removed 3 bases from V and 8 bases from J, with 11 bases in between. This CDR3 is 13 amino acids long.

CDR3 nucleotide sequence: TGTGCCAGCAGCAATACAGGGGGACCCGGCGAGCAGTACTTC. It yields the protein CASSNTGGPGEQYF. V is TRBV21-1 and J is TRBJ2-7; the table's D gene call, TRBD1, was not cross checked with the DNA. TRBV21-1 is a pseudogene. The CDR3 is 14 amino acids.

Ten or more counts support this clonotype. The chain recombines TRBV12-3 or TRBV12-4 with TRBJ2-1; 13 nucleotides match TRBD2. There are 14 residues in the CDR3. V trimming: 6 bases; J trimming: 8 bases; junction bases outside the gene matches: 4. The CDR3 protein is CASSRTSGSDEQFF. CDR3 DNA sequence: TGTGCCAGCAGCCGGACTAGCGGGAGCGATGAGCAGTTCTTC.

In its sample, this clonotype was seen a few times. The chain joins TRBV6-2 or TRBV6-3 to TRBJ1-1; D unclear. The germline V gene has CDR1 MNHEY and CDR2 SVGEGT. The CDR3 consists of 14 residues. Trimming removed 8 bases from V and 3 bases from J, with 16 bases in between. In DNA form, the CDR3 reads TGTGCCAGCGTCGTGGCAGGCGGGGACACTGAAGCTTTCTTT. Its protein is CASVVAGGDTEAFF.

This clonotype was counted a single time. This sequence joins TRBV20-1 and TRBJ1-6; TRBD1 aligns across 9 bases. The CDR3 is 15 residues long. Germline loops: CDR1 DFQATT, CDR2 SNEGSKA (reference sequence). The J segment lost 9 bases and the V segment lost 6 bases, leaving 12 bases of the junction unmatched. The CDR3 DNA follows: TGCAGTGCCAGTCGGGCCGGGACAGGGACTTCACCCCTCCACTTT. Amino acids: CSASRAGTGTSPLHF.

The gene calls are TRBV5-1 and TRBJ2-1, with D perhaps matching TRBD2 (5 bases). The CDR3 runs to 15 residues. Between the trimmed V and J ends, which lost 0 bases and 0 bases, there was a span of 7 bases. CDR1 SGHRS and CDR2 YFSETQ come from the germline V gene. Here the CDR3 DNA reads TGCGCCAGCAGCTTGGAAGCGGTCTCCTACAATGAGCAGTTCTTC. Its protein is CASSLEAVSYNEQFF.

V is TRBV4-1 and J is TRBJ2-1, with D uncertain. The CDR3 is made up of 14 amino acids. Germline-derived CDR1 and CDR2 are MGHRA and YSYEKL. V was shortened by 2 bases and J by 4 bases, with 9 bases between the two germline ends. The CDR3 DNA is TGCGCCAGCAGCCAACCGGACCCTTACAATGAGCAGTTCTTC. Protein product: CASSQPDPYNEQFF.

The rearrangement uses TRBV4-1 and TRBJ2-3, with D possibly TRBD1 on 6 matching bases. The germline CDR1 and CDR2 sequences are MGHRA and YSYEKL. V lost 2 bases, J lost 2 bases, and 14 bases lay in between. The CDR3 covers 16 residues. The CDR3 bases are TGCGCCAGCAGCCAAAGGGCAGGGGCCCTCACAGATACGCAGTATTTT. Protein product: CASSQRAGALTDTQYF.

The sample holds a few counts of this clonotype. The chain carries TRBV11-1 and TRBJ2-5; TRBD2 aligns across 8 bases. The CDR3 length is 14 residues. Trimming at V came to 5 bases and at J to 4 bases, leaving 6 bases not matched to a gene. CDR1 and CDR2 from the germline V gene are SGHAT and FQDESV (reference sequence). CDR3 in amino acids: CASSPAGVGETQYF. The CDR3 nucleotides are TGTGCCAGCAGCCCAGCGGGAGTCGGAGAGACCCAGTACTTC. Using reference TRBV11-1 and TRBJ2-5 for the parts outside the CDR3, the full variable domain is EAEVAQSPRYKITEKSQAVAFWCDPISGHATLYWYRQILGQGPELLVQFQDESVVDDSQLPKDRFSAERLKGVDSTLKIQPAELGDSAMYLCASSPAGVGETQYFGPGTRLLVL.

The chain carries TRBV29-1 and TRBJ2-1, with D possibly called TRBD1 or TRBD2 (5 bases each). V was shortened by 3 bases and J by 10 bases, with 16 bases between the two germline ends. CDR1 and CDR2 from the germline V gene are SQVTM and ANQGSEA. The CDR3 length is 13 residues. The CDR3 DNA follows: TGCAGCGTTGATACAGGACTCGGTGCGGAGCAGTTCTTC. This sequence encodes CSVDTGLGAEQFF.

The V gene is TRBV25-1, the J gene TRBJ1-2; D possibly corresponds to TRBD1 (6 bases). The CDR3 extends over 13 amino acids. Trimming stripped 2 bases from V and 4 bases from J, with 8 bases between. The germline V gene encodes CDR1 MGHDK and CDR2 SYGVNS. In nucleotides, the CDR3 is TGTGCCAGCAGTGAACCAGGGGTCTATGGCTACACCTTC. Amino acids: CASSEPGVYGYTF.

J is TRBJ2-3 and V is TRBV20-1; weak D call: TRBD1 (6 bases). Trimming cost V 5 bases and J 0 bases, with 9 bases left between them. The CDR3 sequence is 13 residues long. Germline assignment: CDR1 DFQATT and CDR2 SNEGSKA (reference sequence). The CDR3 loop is CSAAGVSTDTQYF. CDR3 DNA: TGCAGTGCTGCAGGGGTTAGCACAGATACGCAGTATTTT.

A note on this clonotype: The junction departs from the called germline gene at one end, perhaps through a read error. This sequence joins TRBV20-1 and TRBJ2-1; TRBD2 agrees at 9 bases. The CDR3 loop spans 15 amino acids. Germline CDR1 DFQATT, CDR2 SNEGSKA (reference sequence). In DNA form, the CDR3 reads TGCAGTGCTAGAGTAGCGGGGGTGTCCTACAATAAGCAGTTCTTC. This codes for CSARVAGVSYNKQFF.

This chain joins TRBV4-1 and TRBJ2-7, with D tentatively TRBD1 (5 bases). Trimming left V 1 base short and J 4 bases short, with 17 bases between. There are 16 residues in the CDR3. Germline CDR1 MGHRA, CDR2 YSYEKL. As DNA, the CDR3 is TGCGCCAGCAGCCAAGGGTTTCAGGGCGTTAGGTACGAGCAGTACTTC. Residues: CASSQGFQGVRYEQYF.

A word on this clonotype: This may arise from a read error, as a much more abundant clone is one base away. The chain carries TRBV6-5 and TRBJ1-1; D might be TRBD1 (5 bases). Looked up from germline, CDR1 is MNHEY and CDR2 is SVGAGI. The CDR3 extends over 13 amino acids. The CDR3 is CASSQGPNIEAFF. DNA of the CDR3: TGTGCCAGCAGTCAGGGACCGAACATTGAAGCTTTCTTT.

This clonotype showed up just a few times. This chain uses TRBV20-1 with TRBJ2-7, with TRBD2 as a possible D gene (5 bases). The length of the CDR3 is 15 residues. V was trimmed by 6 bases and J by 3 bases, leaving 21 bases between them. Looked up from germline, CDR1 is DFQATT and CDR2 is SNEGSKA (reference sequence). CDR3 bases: TGCAGTGCCATAATTCCGACTATATCGAACTACGAGCAGTACTTC. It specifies CSAIIPTISNYEQYF.

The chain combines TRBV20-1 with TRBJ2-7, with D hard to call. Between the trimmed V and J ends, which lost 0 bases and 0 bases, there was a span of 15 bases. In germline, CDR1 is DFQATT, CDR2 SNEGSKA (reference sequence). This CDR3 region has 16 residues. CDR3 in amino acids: CSARDPKRFVSYEQYF. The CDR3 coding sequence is TGCAGTGCTAGAGATCCAAAAAGGTTCGTCTCCTACGAGCAGTACTTC.

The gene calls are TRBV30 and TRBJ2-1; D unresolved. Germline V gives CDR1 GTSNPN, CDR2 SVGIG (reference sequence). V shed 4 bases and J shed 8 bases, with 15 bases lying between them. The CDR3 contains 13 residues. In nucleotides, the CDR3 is TGTGCCTGGACCCACCTATTGACGGATGAGCAGTTCTTC. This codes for CAWTHLLTDEQFF. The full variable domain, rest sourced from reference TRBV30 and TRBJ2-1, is SQTIHQWPATLVQPVGSPLSLECTVEGTSNPNLYWYRQAAGRGLQLLFYSVGIGQISSEVPQNLSASRPQDRQFILSSKKLLLSDSGFYLCAWTHLLTDEQFFGPGTRLTVL.

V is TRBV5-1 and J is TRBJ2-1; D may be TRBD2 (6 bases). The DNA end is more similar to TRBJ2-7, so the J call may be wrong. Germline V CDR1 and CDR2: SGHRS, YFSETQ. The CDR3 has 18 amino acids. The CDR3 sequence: CASSLGRSGVGSYNEQYF. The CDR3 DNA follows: TGCGCCAGCAGCTTGGGCCGGTCGGGAGTGGGCTCCTACAATGAGCAGTACTTC.

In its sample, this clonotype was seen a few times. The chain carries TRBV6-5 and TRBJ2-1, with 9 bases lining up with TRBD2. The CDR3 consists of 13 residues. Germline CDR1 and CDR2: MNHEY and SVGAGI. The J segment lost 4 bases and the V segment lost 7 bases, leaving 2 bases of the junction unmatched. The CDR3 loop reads CASNAGGYNEQFF. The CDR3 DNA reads TGTGCCAGCAATGCGGGAGGGTACAATGAGCAGTTCTTC.

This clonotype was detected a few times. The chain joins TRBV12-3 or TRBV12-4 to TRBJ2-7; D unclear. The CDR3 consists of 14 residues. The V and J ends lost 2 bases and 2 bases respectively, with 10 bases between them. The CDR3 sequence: CASSLIGGPYEQYF. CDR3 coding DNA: TGTGCCAGCAGTTTAATCGGTGGACCCTACGAGCAGTACTTC.

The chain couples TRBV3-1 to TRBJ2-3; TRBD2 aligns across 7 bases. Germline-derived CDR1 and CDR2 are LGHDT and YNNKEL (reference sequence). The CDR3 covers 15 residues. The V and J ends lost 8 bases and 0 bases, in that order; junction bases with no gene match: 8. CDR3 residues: CASGRNGGSTDTQYF. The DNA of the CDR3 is TGTGCCAGCGGACGTAACGGGGGGAGCACAGATACGCAGTATTTT.

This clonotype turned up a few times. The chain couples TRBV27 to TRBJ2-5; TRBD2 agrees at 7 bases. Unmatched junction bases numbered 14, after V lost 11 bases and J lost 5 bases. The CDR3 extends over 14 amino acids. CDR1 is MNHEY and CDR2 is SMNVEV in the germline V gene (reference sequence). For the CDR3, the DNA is TGTGCCTCCGGCGGGAGCTTATGGTGGGAGACCCAGTACTTC. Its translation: CASGGSLWWETQYF.

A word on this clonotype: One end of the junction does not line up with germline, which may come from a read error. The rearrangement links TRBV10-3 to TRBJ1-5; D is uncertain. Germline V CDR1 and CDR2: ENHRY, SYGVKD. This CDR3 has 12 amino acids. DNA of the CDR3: TGTGCCATCGGTGAGTCGAATCAGCCCCAGCATTTT. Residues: CAIGESNQPQHF.

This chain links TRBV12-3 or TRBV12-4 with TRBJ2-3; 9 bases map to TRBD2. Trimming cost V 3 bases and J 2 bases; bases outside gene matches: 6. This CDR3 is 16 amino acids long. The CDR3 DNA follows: TGTGCCAGCAGTTTTAGCGGGAGTCGGGCCACAGATACGCAGTATTTT. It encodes CASSFSGSRATDTQYF.

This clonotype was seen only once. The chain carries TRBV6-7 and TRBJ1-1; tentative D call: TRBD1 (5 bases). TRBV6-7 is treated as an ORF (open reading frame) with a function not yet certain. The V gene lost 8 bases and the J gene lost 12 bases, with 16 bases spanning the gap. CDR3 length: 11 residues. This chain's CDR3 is CASPQRGEPFF. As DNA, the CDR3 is TGTGCCAGCCCCCAGCGGGGGGAGCCTTTCTTT.